A selection of T cell receptor beta chains follows, all from one sample in a study. TCRdb redid the calling of the 5' RACE reads with MiXCR, one entry per CDR3 protein. The sample holds approximately 47,000 distinct CDR3 sequences, 25% to 30% seen once. Sequenced input: naive CD4+ T cells sorted from blood. Receptors originate from a female donor with breast cancer. Both conserved end residues are part of each CDR3. Each record gives: J gene, V gene, CDR3 length, clone size, D gene, CDR3 protein, CDR3 DNA. The D gene is left open where the match is weak. Size tells how often a clone was seen (once, few, many) or the class of an expanded clone, and some rows leave it out.

TRBJ2-7 TRBV20-1 13 NA NA CSARRDVTYEQYF TGCAGTGCTCGCCGGGACGTGACGTACGAGCAGTACTTC
TRBJ1-2 TRBV5-6 12 NA TRBD1 CASSVGQSKYTF TGTGCCAGCAGCGTGGGACAGTCCAAGTACACCTTC
TRBJ1-1 TRBV5-5 13 few NA CASSLASGTEAFF TGTGCCAGCAGCTTGGCTTCTGGCACTGAAGCTTTCTTT
TRBJ1-2 TRBV27 15 NA TRBD1 CASSPGGGANYGYTF TGTGCCAGCAGTCCAGGGGGGGGCGCGAACTATGGCTACACCTTC
TRBJ2-7 TRBV27 14 NA NA CASSSLRGSYEQYF TGTGCCAGCAGTTCACTACGGGGCTCCTACGAGCAGTACTTC
TRBJ2-2 TRBV20-1 15 NA TRBD2 CSASPSGGYTGELFF TGCAGTGCTAGCCCCAGCGGGGGATACACCGGGGAGCTGTTTTTT
TRBJ2-1 TRBV24-1 16 few TRBD1 CATSDSGRGPVNEQFF TGTGCCACCAGTGATTCTGGCAGGGGGCCAGTCAATGAGCAGTTCTTC
TRBJ2-3 TRBV9 15 NA NA CASSVAGGATDTQYF TGTGCCAGCAGCGTAGCCGGCGGGGCTACAGATACGCAGTATTTT
TRBJ1-4 TRBV4-1 13 few NA CASSLIQAEKLFF TGCGCCAGCAGCCTCATACAGGCTGAAAAACTGTTTTTT
TRBJ2-3 TRBV7-2 16 few TRBD2 CASSLAAGTGTDTQYF TGTGCCAGCAGCTTAGCAGCGGGAACTGGCACAGATACGCAGTATTTT
TRBJ2-3 TRBV5-1 15 NA TRBD2 CASSFSGVLDNEQYF TGCGCCAGCAGCTTTAGCGGGGTTCTTGACAATGAGCAGTATTTT
TRBJ1-5 TRBV21-1 15 NA NA CASSKVNVGNQPQHF TGTGCCAGCAGCAAAGTAAACGTAGGCAATCAGCCCCAGCATTTT
TRBJ1-5 TRBV4-3 14 once NA CTSSQAAGNQPQHF TGCACCAGCAGCCAAGCCGCGGGTAATCAGCCCCAGCATTTT
TRBJ2-3 TRBV15 14 NA TRBD2 CTTSKAGSIDTQYF TGTACCACCAGCAAAGCGGGATCGATAGATACGCAGTATTTT
TRBJ2-1 TRBV7-9 16 medium-sized TRBD2 CASSLALAGAYNEQFF TGTGCCAGCAGCTTAGCACTAGCGGGAGCCTACAATGAGCAGTTCTTC
TRBJ1-5 TRBV6-1 16 few NA CASSPRDGHSNQPQHF TGTGCCAGCAGCCCGAGGGACGGACATAGCAATCAGCCCCAGCATTTT
TRBJ2-7 TRBV5-1 15 NA NA CASSFVGGRSYEQYF TGCGCCAGCAGCTTCGTGGGAGGCCGCTCCTACGAGCAGTACTTC
TRBJ2-6 TRBV5-1 21 many NA CASSAPGSPSGQGSGANVLTF TGCGCCAGCAGCGCTCCAGGGTCTCCTAGTGGGCAAGGCTCTGGGGCCAACGTCCTGACTTTC
TRBJ1-1 TRBV5-1 13 many NA CASSSQAGTEAFF TGCGCCAGCAGCTCCCAGGCGGGCACTGAAGCTTTCTTT
TRBJ2-2 TRBV20-1 12 NA NA CSASSPGGELFF TGCAGTGCTTCATCCCCCGGCGGAGAGCTGTTTTTT
TRBJ2-1 TRBV11-2 15 NA TRBD1 CASSWDRRSYNEQFF TGTGCCAGCAGCTGGGACAGGCGATCCTACAATGAGCAGTTCTTC
TRBJ2-7 TRBV20-1 12 NA NA CSANGPDYEQYF TGCAGTGCTAACGGGCCTGACTACGAGCAGTACTTC
TRBJ2-3 TRBV27 13 NA TRBD2 CASGGGGTDTQYF TGTGCCAGCGGCGGGGGGGGCACAGATACGCAGTATTTT
TRBJ1-1 TRBV5-1 14 few NA CASSLYSANTEAFF TGCGCCAGCAGCTTGTATAGCGCGAACACTGAAGCTTTCTTT
TRBJ2-3 TRBV6-6 14 few NA CASSYSGESDTQYF TGTGCCAGCAGTTACTCTGGGGAGTCAGATACGCAGTATTTT
TRBJ2-3 TRBV20-1 11 NA NA CSAMGVDTQYF TGCAGTGCTATGGGGGTCGATACGCAGTATTTT
TRBJ1-2 TRBV4-1 14 few TRBD1 CASSGKQGEYGYTF TGCGCCAGCAGCGGAAAACAGGGGGAATATGGCTACACCTTC
TRBJ2-7 TRBV12-3/TRBV12-4 14 NA NA CASSSSGTSYEQYF TGTGCCAGCAGTTCATCGGGGACTTCCTACGAGCAGTACTTC
TRBJ2-5 TRBV7-9 16 few TRBD2 CASSLALAGSQETQYF TGTGCCAGCAGCTTAGCGCTAGCGGGGTCCCAAGAGACCCAGTACTTC
TRBJ2-1 TRBV4-2 12 NA NA CASGTPYNEQFF TGTGCCAGCGGGACTCCCTACAATGAGCAGTTCTTC
TRBJ2-7 TRBV5-1 14 NA NA CASSLLPASYEQYF TGCGCCAGCAGCTTGCTCCCAGCGTCCTACGAGCAGTACTTC
TRBJ2-7 TRBV10-3 14 NA NA CAIGSGVSSYEQYF TGTGCCATCGGGTCAGGGGTAAGCTCCTACGAGCAGTACTTC
TRBJ1-4 TRBV20-1 15 NA NA CSTRDRTQGNEKLFF TGCAGTACTAGAGACCGGACTCAGGGTAATGAAAAACTGTTTTTT
TRBJ2-7 TRBV5-1 15 NA TRBD1 CASEERRTGIYEQYF TGCGCCAGCGAAGAACGTAGGACAGGGATCTACGAGCAGTACTTC
TRBJ2-7 TRBV2 16 NA TRBD2 CASRGGLAGASYEQYF TGTGCCAGCAGGGGGGGTTTAGCGGGAGCCTCCTACGAGCAGTACTTC
TRBJ1-2 TRBV12-3/TRBV12-4 12 few NA CASNFRHAGYTF TGTGCCAGCAACTTTAGACATGCGGGCTACACCTTC